These 21 T cell receptor beta chains came from one sample sequenced in a study of identical twins. MiXCR, applied by TCRdb to the 5' RACE reads, yields one record per CDR3 protein. The table shows some 1,600,000 distinct CDR3 sequences, with under 35% occurring only once. The source material was cord blood. These receptors were taken from a newborn girl in good health.

The chain combines TRBV6-6 with TRBJ1-4; TRBD1 aligns across 10 bases. Germline V gene data show CDR1 as MNHNY and CDR2 as SVGAGI (reference sequence). V shed 6 bases, J shed 3 bases, and the junction held 7 bases outside the gene matches. The CDR3 has 16 residues. CDR3: CASRGQGLEANEKLFF. CDR3 in DNA: TGTGCCAGCAGGGGACAGGGGCTGGAAGCTAATGAAAAACTGTTTTTT.

The chain combines TRBV2 with TRBJ2-1; D is unclear. CDR1 and CDR2 (germline): SNHLY, FYNNEI. The length of the CDR3 is 14 residues. V dropped 7 bases and J dropped 6 bases, with 16 bases sitting between them. In nucleotides, the CDR3 is TGTGCCAGCAATCAGCAACGTTCGGGCAATGAGCAGTTCTTC. This gives the protein CASNQQRSGNEQFF.

V is TRBV7-2 and J is TRBJ2-1; the match to TRBD2 covers 9 bases. Germline lookup yields CDR1 SGHTA and CDR2 FQGNSA. This CDR3 comprises 15 residues. V lost 4 bases to trimming and J lost 5 bases; unmatched junction nucleotides: 6. The CDR3 loop reads CASSWSGRRDNEQFF. DNA of the CDR3: TGTGCCAGCAGCTGGAGCGGGAGGAGGGACAATGAGCAGTTCTTC.

This clonotype was counted only a few times. J is TRBJ1-2 and V is TRBV12-3 or TRBV12-4, with D unresolved. The length of the CDR3 is 16 residues. Between the trimmed V and J ends, which lost 5 bases and 2 bases, there was a span of 18 bases. The CDR3 DNA follows: TGTGCCAGCAGTACTGATGGACGCAACATAAACTATGGCTACACCTTC. This codes for CASSTDGRNINYGYTF.

The chain recombines TRBV6-1 with TRBJ1-5; TRBD1 might be the D (6 bases). The CDR3 consists of 15 residues. Germline assignment: CDR1 MNHNS and CDR2 SASEGT. V was pared by 6 bases and J by 6 bases, with 18 bases between. CDR3 DNA: TGTGCCAGCAGACCAATCATACAGGGCCCTCAGCCCCAGCATTTT. It is translated as CASRPIIQGPQPQHF.

Comment on this clonotype: A much larger clone lies one base from this, so it may be a read error. This sequence joins TRBV29-1 and TRBJ2-5, with D tentatively TRBD1 (6 bases). Trimming removed 6 bases from V and 2 bases from J, with 16 bases in between. The germline V gene has CDR1 SQVTM and CDR2 ANQGSEA. This CDR3 has 14 residues. The CDR3 DNA reads TGCAGCGTCGGAACCCGGGACAAACAAGAGACCCAGTACTTC. Encoded protein: CSVGTRDKQETQYF.

The rearrangement joins TRBV5-1 to TRBJ1-3, with a tentative D call TRBD1 (6 bases). Trimming took off 0 bases at V and 0 bases at J, with 10 bases between the two ends. Germline-derived CDR1 and CDR2 are SGHRS and YFSETQ. The CDR3 is made up of 16 amino acids. This chain's CDR3 is CASSLELTGSGNTIYF. CDR3 bases: TGCGCCAGCAGCTTGGAATTGACAGGCTCTGGAAACACCATATATTTT.

CDR3 sequence (DNA): TGCAGTGCTAGAGATGCATCGACGCCCTACGAGCAGTACTTC. Protein sequence: CSARDASTPYEQYF. The rearrangement joins TRBV20-1 to TRBJ2-7; D call uncertain. The length of the CDR3 is 14 residues. Germline lookup yields CDR1 DFQATT and CDR2 SNEGSKA (reference sequence). The V end lost 0 bases, the J end lost 2 bases, and 11 bases lay between the germline ends.

Only one count was recorded for this clonotype. The chain combines TRBV18 with TRBJ1-2; 7 nucleotides agree with TRBD1. Germline V gene lookup returns CDR1 KGHSH and CDR2 LQKENI. The CDR3 sequence is 14 residues long. Germline trimming cut 6 bases from V and 6 bases from J; bases unmatched to any gene: 10. In nucleotides, the CDR3 is TGTGCCAGCTCTCTACGGACAGGCTCTAATGGCTACACCTTC. It translates to CASSLRTGSNGYTF.

The J gene is TRBJ1-6, the V gene TRBV4-2; D gene uncertain. V lost 1 base, J lost 9 bases, and 22 bases lay in between. The CDR3 sequence is 18 residues long. Germline loops: CDR1 LGHNA, CDR2 YNFKEQ. The CDR3 sequence: CASSQAPRTRLTLSPLHF. CDR3 nucleotide sequence: TGTGCCAGCAGCCAAGCCCCGAGGACCCGCCTAACCCTTTCACCCCTCCACTTT.

This clonotype showed up just a few times. The chain joins TRBV7-2 to TRBJ2-1, with 8 bases fitting TRBD2. Germline CDR1 reads SGHTA; CDR2 reads FQGNSA. The V gene end was trimmed by 5 bases and the J gene end by 4 bases; junction bases not matched to a gene: 10. This CDR3 comprises 16 residues. This CDR3 is CASSPAGTRMYNEQFF. For the CDR3, the DNA is TGTGCCAGCAGCCCAGCCGGGACTAGAATGTACAATGAGCAGTTCTTC.

This rearrangement joins TRBV5-1 to TRBJ1-4; 9 bases are shared with TRBD1. Germline V gives CDR1 SGHRS, CDR2 YFSETQ. The trim removed 0 bases at V and 0 bases at J, leaving 12 bases unmatched. This CDR3 region has 20 residues. CDR3 region: CASSLVPPGQGRSTNEKLFF. The CDR3 coding sequence is TGCGCCAGCAGCTTGGTGCCCCCGGGACAGGGACGTTCAACTAATGAAAAACTGTTTTTT.

This clonotype has a count of ten or more. The chain carries TRBV12-3 or TRBV12-4 and TRBJ2-7; D possibly corresponds to TRBD1 (6 bases). The V end was cut by 1 base, the J end by 6 bases, with 16 bases between. The CDR3 sequence is 15 residues long. The CDR3 reads CASSLEGHDYLEQYF. As DNA, the CDR3 is TGTGCCAGCAGTTTAGAGGGACACGACTATCTCGAGCAGTACTTC.

In its sample, this clonotype was seen once. This could be a read error, since a much larger clone is one nucleotide away. The chain carries TRBV28 and TRBJ1-5; D call uncertain. This CDR3 contains 12 residues. Germline V gives CDR1 MDHEN, CDR2 SYDVKM. The CDR3 is CTSWTSNQPQHF. CDR3 sequence (DNA): TGTACCAGCTGGACTAGCAATCAGCCCCAGCATTTT.

This clonotype was counted only a few times. V and J are TRBV14 and TRBJ1-4; D is unresolved. Per germline, CDR1 SGHDN and CDR2 FVKESK. Trimming left V 6 bases short and J 2 bases short, with 16 bases between. CDR3 size: 16 residues. This chain's CDR3 is CASRYERESTNEKLFF. CDR3 in DNA: TGTGCCAGCAGATACGAACGCGAGTCGACTAATGAAAAACTGTTTTTT.

The genes are TRBV6-1 and TRBJ1-2; possible D gene TRBD1, 5 bases. The CDR3 length is 14 residues. Per germline, CDR1 MNHNS and CDR2 SASEGT. V was clipped by 6 bases and J by 8 bases, with 19 bases between them. CDR3 protein: CASSSDTSYGGYTF. The CDR3 bases are TGTGCCAGCAGCTCGGACACCTCCTATGGGGGCTACACCTTC.

V gene TRBV7-9 combines with J gene TRBJ2-5; no reliable D call. The germline V gene encodes CDR1 SEHNR and CDR2 FQNEAQ (reference sequence). The V end was cut by 5 bases, the J end by 5 bases, with 9 bases between. The CDR3 length is 12 residues. DNA for the CDR3: TGTGCCAGCAGCGACCGAATGGAGACCCAGTACTTC. It encodes CASSDRMETQYF.

Only a few counts were recorded for this clonotype. This sequence joins TRBV24-1 and TRBJ2-5; D is undetermined. V lost 3 bases and J 9 bases, leaving 16 bases between the germline ends. Germline V gene data show CDR1 as KGHDR and CDR2 as SFDVKD. The CDR3 runs to 14 residues. CDR3 amino acids: CATSDRQDPRAQYF. CDR3 nucleotide sequence: TGTGCCACCAGTGATCGGCAGGACCCACGGGCCCAGTACTTC.

In its sample, this clonotype was seen a few times. The V call is TRBV6-1, the J call TRBJ1-1; no clear D gene. Germline loops: CDR1 MNHNS, CDR2 SASEGT. The V end was cut by 7 bases, the J end by 0 bases, with 6 bases between. The CDR3 length is 12 residues. CDR3 residues: CASTPLNTEAFF. In DNA form, the CDR3 reads TGTGCCAGCACACCCTTGAACACTGAAGCTTTCTTT.

This clonotype has a handful of counts. This chain connects TRBV20-1 to TRBJ1-5; 8 nucleotides match TRBD1. Germline V lookup: CDR1 DFQATT, CDR2 SNEGSKA (reference sequence). After removal of 4 bases from V and 4 bases from J, the junction contained 6 bases not matched to a gene. CDR3 length: 14 amino acids. The CDR3 sequence: CSAMDRVPNQPQHF. Written as DNA, the CDR3 is TGCAGTGCTATGGACAGGGTCCCAAATCAGCCCCAGCATTTT.

The V and J genes are TRBV9 and TRBJ1-1, with a tentative D call TRBD1 (5 bases). Trimming removed 6 bases from V and 1 base from J, with 19 bases in between. This CDR3 spans 16 amino acids. The germline gives CDR1 SGDLS, CDR2 YYNGEE. CDR3 in amino acids: CASTRGGGAGNTEAFF. The CDR3 nucleotides read TGTGCCAGCACCCGGGGAGGAGGGGCCGGGAACACTGAAGCTTTCTTT. The variable domain in full, with the rest retrieved from reference TRBV9 and TRBJ1-1, is DSGVTQTPKHLITATGQRVTLRCSPRSGDLSVYWYQQSLDQGLQFLIQYYNGEERAKGNILERFSAQQFPDLHSELNLSSLELGDSALYFCASTRGGGAGNTEAFFGQGTRLTVV.